The sequence of this TCR beta chain was determined in a study of beta chain features in type 1 diabetes. Overall study: In all, some 100 million sorted cells from all samples were analyzed.

General study findings and limits: In all four CD4+ subsets, TCRB CDR3 length was significantly, moderately reduced in type 1 diabetes. In type 1 diabetes patients, VDJ junctions had fewer insertions; deletions at these junctions were more frequent.

Of note for this clone: Its target is unknown.

The isolated RNA, all of it, was reverse transcribed, so expressed TCRB transcripts were what got sequenced. TCRdb's copy holds only in-frame clones and misses some; the assay was immunoSEQ multiplex PCR. The data contain nearly 700,000 clones, roughly an eighth of them singletons. The CDR3 has 13 residues. The germline V and J ends were trimmed by 3 bases and 1 base, with 9 bases remaining between them. Germline CDR1 SQVTM, CDR2 ANQGSEA. The chain has TRBV29-1 and TRBJ1-1; no firm D call. The source material was naive CD4+ T cells from blood. The clonotype originates from a man aged 18 to 35 with type 1 diabetes. CDR3 residues: CSVDRAQNTEAFF. Written as DNA, the CDR3 is TGCAGCGTTGATAGGGCCCAGAACACTGAAGCTTTCTTT. Full variable domain (remainder filled in from reference TRBV29-1 and TRBJ1-1): SAVISQKPSRDICQRGTSLTIQCQVDSQVTMMFWYRQQPGQSLTLIATANQGSEATYESGFVIDKFPISRPNLTFSTLTVSNMSPEDSSIYLCSVDRAQNTEAFFGQGTRLTVV.